This record concerns one T cell receptor (beta chain) sequence. This CDR3 contains 12 residues. Germline CDR1 reads GTSNPN; CDR2 reads SVGIG (reference sequence). The V end lost 2 bases, the J end lost 1 base, and 3 bases lay between the germline ends. This specimen comes from a study of blood T cell repertoires in COVID-19. Clones were sequenced by immunoSEQ multiplex PCR, and TCRdb holds only the in-frame ones, with some missing. The table includes about 230,000 clones, around 80% detected once. Sequenced input: peripheral blood. The V gene is TRBV30, the J gene TRBJ1-5, with unresolved D. This sequence was found in a middle-aged woman who had recovered from COVID-19. The CDR3 region is CAWSISNQPQHF. As DNA, the CDR3 is TGTGCCTGGAGTATAAGCAATCAGCCCCAGCATTTT.